The entry below describes one T cell receptor beta chain. What it binds is unknown. CDR1 and CDR2 (germline): SGHRS, YFSETQ. The CDR3 totals 15 residues. The V and J ends lost 4 bases and 1 base, in that order; junction bases with no gene match: 7. It was with 60 Vbeta and 13 Jbeta primers that the PCR ran. Method: immunoSEQ multiplex PCR; TCRdb's copy keeps in-frame clones and lacks some. Counted here are 180,000 or so clones, about 79% occurring once; the ten biggest clones make up under 2%. This entry comes from a study of cytomegalovirus exposure and HLA in healthy donors. Study-level background: Among several hundred genotyped donors, around 80% fell in the Caucasian-associated ancestry cluster. Whole-study findings and limits: Sequence variants that were highly shared formed a cluster that was likely a sequencing artifact.

The V gene is TRBV5-1, the J gene TRBJ2-5; 7 positions agree with TRBD2. This sequence was found in a young man in good health and CMV-seronegative. The sequenced material came from PBMCs. This CDR3 is CASSRSGTIQETQYF. The CDR3 DNA reads as TGCGCCAGCAGCCGAAGCGGGACCATCCAAGAGACCCAGTACTTC.